These 17 T cell receptor beta chains were all obtained from the same sample, sequenced in a study of blood T cell repertoires in COVID-19. The repertoire was sequenced with immunoSEQ multiplex PCR; TCRdb's copy has only in-frame clones and lacks some. The sample has under 300,000 clones, just under 90% seen once. Material: peripheral blood. The receptors were sampled from a woman aged 40 to 55 with acute or convalescent COVID-19.

The rearrangement uses TRBV27 and TRBJ1-1; D unresolved. The germline CDR1 and CDR2 sequences are MNHEY and SMNVEV (reference sequence). V was shortened by 0 bases and J by 3 bases, with 11 bases between the two germline ends. The CDR3 contains 15 residues. The CDR3 protein is CASSLSRGSDTEAFF. CDR3 bases: TGTGCCAGCAGTTTATCGCGGGGAAGTGACACTGAAGCTTTCTTT.

The chain recombines TRBV7-2 with TRBJ1-4, with 7 bases identical to TRBD1. J was trimmed by 5 bases and V by 2 bases; bases with no gene match: 5. Germline V gene lookup returns CDR1 SGHTA and CDR2 FQGNSA. The length of the CDR3 is 15 residues. The CDR3 coding sequence is TGTGCCAGCAGCTTAATGGCAGGGGGAAATGAAAAACTGTTTTTT. Amino acid sequence: CASSLMAGGNEKLFF.

The rearrangement uses TRBV18 and TRBJ2-1; D remains unclear. CDR1 is KGHSH and CDR2 is LQKENI in the germline V gene. V was cut by 3 bases and J by 2 bases, with 20 bases left in between. The CDR3 covers 18 residues. Here the CDR3 DNA reads TGTGCCAGCTCACCTTACCCTCTTAGTCGCGAGACCTACAATGAGCAGTTCTTC. Translating gives CASSPYPLSRETYNEQFF.

The chain employs TRBV18 and TRBJ2-7; 7 bases agree with TRBD1. After removal of 0 bases from V and 2 bases from J, the junction contained 7 bases not matched to a gene. CDR3 length: 16 residues. The V gene's germline CDR1 is KGHSH and CDR2 LQKENI. The CDR3 loop reads CASSPPKGAGAYEQYV. The DNA of the CDR3 is TGTGCCAGCTCACCACCGAAGGGGGCCGGGGCCTACGAGCAGTACGTC.

This clone has only one observation. The chain is built from TRBV9 and TRBJ1-3, with D possibly matching TRBD1 (5 bases). Germline CDR1 and CDR2: SGDLS and YYNGEE. Trimming shortened V by 0 bases and J by 4 bases, and 14 bases separated the two germline ends. This CDR3 contains 16 residues. The CDR3 protein is CASSVGPAGYGNTIYF. DNA for the CDR3: TGTGCCAGCAGCGTAGGTCCAGCAGGGTACGGAAACACCATATATTTT. Filled out from reference TRBV9 and TRBJ1-3, the complete variable domain reads DSGVTQTPKHLITATGQRVTLRCSPRSGDLSVYWYQQSLDQGLQFLIQYYNGEERAKGNILERFSAQQFPDLHSELNLSSLELGDSALYFCASSVGPAGYGNTIYFGEGSWLTVV.

The genes are TRBV6-1 and TRBJ1-5; the match to TRBD1 covers 8 bases. V was pared by 2 bases and J by 6 bases, with 9 bases of the junction left unmatched. CDR3 length: 16 residues. The germline V gene has CDR1 MNHNS and CDR2 SASEGT. The CDR3 protein is CASSELRVRGPQPQHF. The CDR3 DNA is TGTGCCAGCAGTGAATTGAGAGTCAGGGGGCCTCAGCCCCAGCATTTT.

This clone was recorded a few times. The V call is TRBV18, the J call TRBJ1-2, with a possible D match to TRBD1 (5 bases). Germline assignment: CDR1 KGHSH and CDR2 LQKENI. The CDR3 has 15 amino acids. V lost 2 bases and J lost 7, with 17 bases in between. CDR3 protein: CASSPDRGRVGGYTF. CDR3 DNA sequence: TGTGCCAGCTCACCAGATCGAGGCAGGGTCGGTGGCTACACCTTC.

The chain employs TRBV9 and TRBJ1-1; 11 bases line up with TRBD1. J gave up 1 base and V 5 bases, and 1 base lay outside the gene matches. The germline CDR1 and CDR2 sequences are SGDLS and YYNGEE. The CDR3 loop spans 14 amino acids. This CDR3 is CASSGTGGNTEAFF. CDR3 DNA: TGTGCCAGCAGTGGGACAGGGGGGAACACTGAAGCTTTCTTT.

The chain couples TRBV6-5 to TRBJ1-5; D is undetermined. Trimming took 4 bases from V and 1 from J, leaving 14 bases between them. The CDR3 runs to 16 residues. The germline V gene has CDR1 MNHEY and CDR2 SVGAGI. Here the CDR3 DNA reads TGTGCCAGCAGTTCCGACGGGGAGTCCAGCAATCAGCCCCAGCATTTT. This encodes CASSSDGESSNQPQHF.

The J gene is TRBJ2-3, the V gene TRBV15; D might be TRBD2 (7 bases). The V gene's germline CDR1 is LNHNV and CDR2 YYDKDF (reference sequence). V lost 1 base and J lost 2, with 13 bases in between. The CDR3 has 16 residues. The CDR3: CATSRAAGAATDTQYF. Here the CDR3 DNA reads TGTGCCACCAGCAGAGCGGCGGGGGCGGCCACAGATACGCAGTATTTT.

The CDR3 coding sequence is TGCGCCAGCAGCTTGATACAGGCAGGGGACTATGGCTACACCTTC. Its protein product is CASSLIQAGDYGYTF. J is TRBJ1-2 and V is TRBV5-1, with D maybe TRBD1 (6 bases). Trimming cost V 1 base and J 3 bases, with 13 bases left between them. The CDR3 loop spans 15 amino acids. Looked up from germline, CDR1 is SGHRS and CDR2 is YFSETQ.

This chain uses TRBV2 with TRBJ2-5, with 9 bases identical to TRBD2. V trimming: 1 base; J trimming: 5 bases; junction bases outside the gene matches: 11. The CDR3 runs to 17 residues. From germline, CDR1 is SNHLY and CDR2 FYNNEI. The DNA of the CDR3 is TGTGCCAGCAGTGAAGTCTTAGCGGGGGACGCCTTTGAGACCCAGTACTTC. Residues: CASSEVLAGDAFETQYF.

V is TRBV9 and J is TRBJ1-2; D is perhaps TRBD1 (5 bases). The CDR3 loop spans 17 amino acids. CDR1 and CDR2 from the germline V gene are SGDLS and YYNGEE. Between the trimmed V and J ends, which lost 4 bases and 6 bases, there was a span of 25 bases. As DNA, the CDR3 is TGTGCCAGCAGCCCCTCAAGTATTGTGACAGTGGCTAATGGCTACACCTTC. Its translation is CASSPSSIVTVANGYTF.

CDR3 sequence: CASSDRTVPYNEKLFF. CDR3 nucleotides: TGTGCCAGCAGTGACCGGACAGTCCCTTACAATGAAAAACTGTTTTTT. This chain uses TRBV25-1 with TRBJ1-4; the D gene is possibly TRBD1 (6 bases). The CDR3 loop spans 16 amino acids. Germline CDR1 reads MGHDK; CDR2 reads SYGVNS. The V and J ends lost 3 bases and 5 bases respectively, with 16 bases between them.

This chain links TRBV5-1 with TRBJ2-3; 14 bases are shared with TRBD2. CDR1 and CDR2 (germline): SGHRS, YFSETQ. Trimming cost V 4 bases and J 7 bases; bases outside gene matches: 8. The CDR3 sequence is 16 residues long. CDR3 DNA: TGCGCCAGCAGCCAACAGACTAGCGGGGGGGCAAATACGCAGTATTTT. Translation gives CASSQQTSGGANTQYF.

The chain has TRBV11-2 and TRBJ1-1; D is perhaps TRBD1 (5 bases). The V gene lost 6 bases and the J gene lost 7 bases, with 9 bases spanning the gap. The CDR3 runs 11 residues. The germline gives CDR1 SGHAT, CDR2 FQNNGV. The CDR3, as DNA: TGTGCCAGCAGTCTGGGACTTGAAGCTTTCTTT. Encoded protein: CASSLGLEAFF.

This clone was counted only a few times. The J gene is TRBJ1-1, the V gene TRBV19; D is ambiguous. The ends were cut back, 5 bases at V and 2 bases at J, with 9 bases in the middle. This CDR3 spans 13 amino acids. CDR1 and CDR2 from the germline V gene are LNHDA and SQIVND (reference sequence). The CDR3 is CASSPHSNTEAFF. CDR3 DNA sequence: TGTGCCAGTAGTCCCCACAGCAACACTGAAGCTTTCTTT. The whole variable domain, filled in from reference TRBV19 and TRBJ1-1, reads DGGITQSPKYLFRKEGQNVTLSCEQNLNHDAMYWYRQDPGQGLRLIYYSQIVNDFQKGDIAEGYSVSREKKESFPLTVTSAQKNPTAFYLCASSPHSNTEAFFGQGTRLTVV.